The 6 T cell receptor beta chains reported below all come from one sample, sequenced in a study of blood T cell repertoires in COVID-19. Data came from immunoSEQ multiplex PCR; TCRdb stores just in-frame clones and leaves some out. The data hold some 270,000 clones, with around nine tenths observed a single time. Sequencing was done on a sample of PBMCs or T cells enriched from blood (not recorded which). These receptor sequences come from a middle-aged woman who had recovered from COVID-19.

The chain recombines TRBV19 with TRBJ2-3; 7 bases match TRBD2. CDR3 length: 16 amino acids. Germline V lookup: CDR1 LNHDA, CDR2 SQIVND (reference sequence). J lost 6 bases, V lost 3 bases, and 12 bases had no gene match. The CDR3 sequence is CASSIPSSGIRDTQYF. The CDR3 DNA is TGTGCCAGTAGTATCCCTTCGAGCGGGATTCGGGATACGCAGTATTTT.

The CDR3 region is CASGRQGLESPLHF. Here the CDR3 DNA reads TGTGCCAGCGGAAGACAGGGGTTGGAATCACCCCTCCACTTT. This sequence joins TRBV9 and TRBJ1-6; 8 nucleotides match TRBD1. The V gene's germline CDR1 is SGDLS and CDR2 YYNGEE. Trimming removed 7 bases from V and 10 bases from J; junction bases left unmatched: 10. CDR3 length: 14 residues.

This rearrangement joins TRBV28 to TRBJ1-5; 9 nucleotides align to TRBD1. The CDR3 spans 14 residues. V was clipped by 5 bases and J by 3 bases; unmatched bases: 2. CDR1 is MDHEN and CDR2 is SYDVKM in the germline V gene. CDR3 region: CASSGTGPNQPQHF. CDR3 DNA: TGTGCCAGCAGTGGGACAGGGCCCAATCAGCCCCAGCATTTT. Drawing the rest from reference TRBV28 and TRBJ1-5, the complete variable domain is DVKVTQSSRYLVKRTGEKVFLECVQDMDHENMFWYRQDPGLGLRLIYFSYDVKMKEKGDIPEGYSVSREKKERFSLILESASTNQTSMYLCASSGTGPNQPQHFGDGTRLSIL.

The chain has TRBV2 and TRBJ1-5, with no clear D. V gave up 0 bases and J gave up 7 bases, with 10 bases separating them. The CDR3 spans 14 residues. Germline assignment: CDR1 SNHLY and CDR2 FYNNEI. The CDR3 is CASSEAVTGQPQHF. CDR3 nucleotides: TGTGCCAGCAGTGAAGCGGTCACGGGGCAGCCCCAGCATTTT.

The rearrangement joins TRBV5-1 to TRBJ1-1; TRBD1 is a possible D gene (6 bases). V lost 1 base and J lost 4, with 17 bases in between. CDR1 is SGHRS, CDR2 YFSETQ, per germline. This CDR3 spans 16 amino acids. The CDR3 spells CASSLFGQGSSTEAFF. CDR3 in DNA: TGCGCCAGCAGCTTGTTCGGCCAGGGGTCGAGCACTGAAGCTTTCTTT.

The J gene is TRBJ2-1, the V gene TRBV5-8; a possible D gene is TRBD2 (6 bases). Germline values: CDR1 SGHTS, CDR2 YDEGEE. The CDR3 totals 16 residues. V lost 1 base and J lost 5, with 16 bases in between. The CDR3, as DNA: TGTGCCAGCAGCTTGCTGAAGCGGGCCATCGACAATGAGCAGTTCTTC. The encoded protein is CASSLLKRAIDNEQFF.